This entry features one T cell receptor (beta chain) sequence. Germline V gives CDR1 ENHRY, CDR2 SYGVKD. The CDR3 is 17 amino acids. Trimming cost V 3 bases and J 5 bases, with 20 bases left between them. The data are from a study of blood T cell repertoires in COVID-19. On the study more broadly: Researchers got acute and convalescent COVID-19 samples from the United States, Italy and Spain.

Per the original methods: Amplification with reference gene primers provided the estimates of nucleated cell counts. TCRdb keeps only in-frame clones here, not all; method: immunoSEQ multiplex PCR. V and J calls plus clone size are reproduced from that table; the DNA served to infer D and trimming. Here the sample spans approximately 300,000 clones, roughly 89% being singletons. This receptor was taken from a young man with acute or convalescent COVID-19. This chain joins TRBV10-3 and TRBJ2-1; D is possibly TRBD1 (7 bases). The specimen was peripheral blood. The CDR3 DNA reads as TGTGCCATCAGTGAAGAAAGTTTGGCAGGGGGGAACAATGAGCAGTTCTTC. It yields the protein CAISEESLAGGNNEQFF.